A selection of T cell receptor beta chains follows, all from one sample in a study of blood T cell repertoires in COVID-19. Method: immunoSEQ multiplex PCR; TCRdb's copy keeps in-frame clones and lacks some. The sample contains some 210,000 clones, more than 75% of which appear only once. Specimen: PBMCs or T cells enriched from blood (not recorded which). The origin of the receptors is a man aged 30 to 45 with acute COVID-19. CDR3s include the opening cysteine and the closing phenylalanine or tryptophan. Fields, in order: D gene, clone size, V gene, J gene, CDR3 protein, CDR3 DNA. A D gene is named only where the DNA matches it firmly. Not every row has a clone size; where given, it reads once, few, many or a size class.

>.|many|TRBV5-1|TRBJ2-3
CASSSYMSDTQYF
TGCGCCAGCAGCTCGTACATGTCAGATACGCAGTATTTT
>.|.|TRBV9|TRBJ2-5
CASSDRSGTQYF
TGTGCCAGCAGCGACCGCTCGGGGACCCAGTACTTC
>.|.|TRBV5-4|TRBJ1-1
CASSLEGRGVTEAFF
TGTGCCAGCAGCTTGGAAGGGAGGGGTGTCACTGAAGCTTTCTTT
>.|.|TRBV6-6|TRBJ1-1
CASSPLPNTEAFF
TGTGCCAGCAGCCCCCTTCCTAACACTGAAGCTTTCTTT
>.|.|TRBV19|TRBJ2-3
CASKSLVSTDTQYF
TGTGCCAGTAAATCGCTAGTCTCCACAGATACGCAGTATTTT
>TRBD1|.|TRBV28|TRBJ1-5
CASSLVGGSNQPQHF
TGTGCCAGCAGTTTAGTAGGGGGCAGTAATCAGCCCCAGCATTTT
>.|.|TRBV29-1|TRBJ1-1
CSVYGTPKPLDAMNTEAFF
TGCAGCGTTTACGGGACACCCAAACCACTTGACGCTATGAACACTGAAGCTTTCTTT
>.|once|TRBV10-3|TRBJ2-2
CATGLGHTGELFF
TGTGCTACGGGCTTGGGGCACACCGGGGAGCTGTTTTTT
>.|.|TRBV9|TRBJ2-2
CASSVRLSGELFF
TGTGCCAGCAGCGTCCGTCTCTCCGGGGAGCTGTTTTTT
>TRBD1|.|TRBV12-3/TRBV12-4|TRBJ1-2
CASSTGGAYGYTF
TGTGCCAGCAGTACAGGGGGCGCCTATGGCTACACCTTC
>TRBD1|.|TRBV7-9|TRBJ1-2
CASSGTGGAGSGYTF
TGTGCCAGCAGCGGGACAGGGGGCGCGGGATCGGGCTACACCTTC
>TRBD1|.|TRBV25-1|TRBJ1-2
CASSGTGIGYTF
TGTGCCAGCAGCGGGACAGGGATAGGCTACACCTTC
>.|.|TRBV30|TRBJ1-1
CAWSPGRGNTEAFF
TGTGCCTGGAGTCCGGGCAGGGGAAACACTGAAGCTTTCTTT
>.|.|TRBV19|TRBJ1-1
CASSLTRVAEAFF
TGTGCCAGTAGTCTGACGAGGGTTGCTGAAGCTTTCTTT
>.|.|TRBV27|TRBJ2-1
CASLTLSSYNEQFF
TGTGCCAGCTTGACTCTGAGCTCCTACAATGAGCAGTTCTTC
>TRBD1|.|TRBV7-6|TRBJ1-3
CASSPYRGRERNTIYF
TGTGCCAGCAGCCCATACAGGGGGCGCGAACGAAACACCATATATTTT
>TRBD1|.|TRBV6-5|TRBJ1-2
CASSLQGYGYTF
TGTGCCAGCAGTTTACAGGGGTATGGCTACACCTTC
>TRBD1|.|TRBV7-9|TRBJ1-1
CASLATGGPEAFF
TGTGCCAGCCTCGCAACAGGGGGGCCTGAAGCTTTCTTT
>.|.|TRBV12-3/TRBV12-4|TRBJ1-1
CASSLTRNTEAFF
TGTGCCAGCAGTTTAACCAGGAACACTGAAGCTTTCTTT
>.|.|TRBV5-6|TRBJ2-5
CASRDHASGFPGETQYF
TGTGCCAGCAGGGACCACGCTTCGGGTTTCCCGGGGGAGACCCAGTACTTC
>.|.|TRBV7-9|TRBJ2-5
CASSLDLGGSFETQYF
TGTGCCAGCAGCTTGGACTTAGGTGGCAGCTTCGAGACCCAGTACTTC
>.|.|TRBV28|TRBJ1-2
CASSLRGNLDTF
TGTGCCAGCAGTTTAAGGGGGAACTTAGACACCTTC
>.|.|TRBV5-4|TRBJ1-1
CASRPGQQTEAFF
TGTGCCAGCAGGCCGGGACAACAAACTGAAGCTTTCTTT
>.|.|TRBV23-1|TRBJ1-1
CASRTVAPSVNTEAFF
TGCGCCAGTCGTACAGTCGCGCCGTCTGTGAACACTGAAGCTTTCTTT
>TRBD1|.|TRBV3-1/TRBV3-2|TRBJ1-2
CASSPGQGRANYGYTF
TGTGCCAGCAGCCCTGGACAGGGAAGAGCTAACTATGGCTACACCTTC
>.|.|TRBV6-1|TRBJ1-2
CASSDAAYESSYGYTF
TGTGCCAGCAGTGACGCCGCTTATGAATCTAGCTATGGCTACACCTTC
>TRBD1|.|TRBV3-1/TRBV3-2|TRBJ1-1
CASSSRDRVGLGLLNTEAFF
TGTGCCAGCAGCTCTCGGGACAGGGTAGGGCTCGGCCTGCTGAACACTGAAGCTTTCTTT
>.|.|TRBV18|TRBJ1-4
CASSDRPGGRGEKLFF
TGTGCCAGCTCAGACAGACCGGGCGGGAGAGGTGAAAAACTGTTTTTT